The sequence of this T cell receptor beta chain was determined in a study of blood T cell repertoires in COVID-19. The CDR3 has 15 residues. The trim removed 11 bases at V and 6 bases at J, leaving 17 bases unmatched. Germline CDR1 reads MNHEY; CDR2 reads SVGAGI. Using immunoSEQ multiplex PCR, the repertoire was profiled, and TCRdb retains in-frame clones only, with some absent. The sample holds 40,000 to 50,000 clones, more than 70% seen once. The rearrangement uses TRBV6-5 and TRBJ2-7; 9 positions agree with TRBD2. Sequencing used peripheral blood. The TCR was taken from a human donor in a cohort sampled during active COVID-19. The CDR3 reads CAGGGATQAGAEQYF. The CDR3 bases are TGTGCCGGCGGGGGGGCGACCCAGGCCGGTGCCGAGCAGTACTTC.